The present entry profiles one T cell receptor beta chain with its context. Its antigen is not known. These data come from a study of cytomegalovirus exposure and HLA in healthy donors. About the research overall: It was reported in a later analysis that the same platform had been used for the roughly 130 validation repertoires as for the roughly 710 first-cohort repertoires. General study results and limits: There were about 160 TCR beta chains listed as cytomegalovirus-associated. Many donors carried some public TCRs, although rarity characterized most TCR sequences.

From germline, CDR1 is GTSNPN and CDR2 SVGIG (reference sequence). With 4 bases removed from V and 3 bases from J, the gap between germline ends came to 8 bases. CDR3 length: 12 residues. Produced via immunoSEQ multiplex PCR; TCRdb's table is partial and in-frame only. The sample contains roughly 200,000 clones, about 81% of which appear only once. The donors were members of the validation cohort, which comprised under 150 subjects and was separate from the first cohort of roughly 700 subjects. The receptor was derived from a woman in her 30s in good health and CMV-seronegative. What was sequenced was PBMCs. V is TRBV30 and J is TRBJ2-3, with D possibly being TRBD2 (6 bases). DNA for the CDR3: TGTGCCTGGACGGGGACTACAGATACGCAGTATTTT. Translation gives CAWTGTTDTQYF.